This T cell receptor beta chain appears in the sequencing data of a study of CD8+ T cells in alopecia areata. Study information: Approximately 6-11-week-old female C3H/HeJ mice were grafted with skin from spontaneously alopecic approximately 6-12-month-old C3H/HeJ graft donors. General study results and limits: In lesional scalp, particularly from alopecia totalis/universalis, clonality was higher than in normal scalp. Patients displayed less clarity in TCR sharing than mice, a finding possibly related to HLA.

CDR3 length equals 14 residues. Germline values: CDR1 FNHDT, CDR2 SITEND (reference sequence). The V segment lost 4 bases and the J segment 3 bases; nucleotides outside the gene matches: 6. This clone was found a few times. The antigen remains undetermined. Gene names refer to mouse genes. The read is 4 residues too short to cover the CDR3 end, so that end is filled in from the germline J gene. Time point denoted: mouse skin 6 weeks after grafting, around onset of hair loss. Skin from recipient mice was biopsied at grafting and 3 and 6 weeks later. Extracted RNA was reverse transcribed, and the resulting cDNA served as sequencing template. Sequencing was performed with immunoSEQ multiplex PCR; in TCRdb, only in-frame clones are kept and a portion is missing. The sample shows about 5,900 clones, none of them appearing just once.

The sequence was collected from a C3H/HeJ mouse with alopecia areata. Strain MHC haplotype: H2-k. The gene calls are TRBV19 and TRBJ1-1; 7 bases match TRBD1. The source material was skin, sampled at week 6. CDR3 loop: CASSPQGSDTEVFF. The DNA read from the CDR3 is TGTGCCAGCAGTCCACAGGGGTCTGACACA.